These T cell receptor beta chains were read from a single sample in a study of cytomegalovirus exposure and HLA in healthy donors. Clones were sequenced by immunoSEQ multiplex PCR, and TCRdb holds only the in-frame ones, with some missing. The repertoire has approximately 190,000 clones, around 64% of them found once; the top ten carry 2.6%. The sequenced material came from PBMCs. The receptors here all came from a man aged 40-49 years in good health and CMV-seropositive. Each CDR3 is given with its conserved first and last residue. A D gene is named only where the DNA matches it firmly. The listing skips clone size in some rows; elsewhere it reads once, few, many or a size class.

TRBV19	NA	15	NA	TRBJ1-1	CASSIGGEGSTEAFF	TGTGCCAGTAGTATCGGGGGGGAGGGTAGCACTGAAGCTTTCTTT
TRBV4-3	NA	14	few	TRBJ2-4	CASSTQTGQNIQYF	TGCGCCAGCAGCACACAGACAGGTCAAAACATTCAGTACTTC
TRBV19	NA	13	NA	TRBJ2-5	CASSGGHRETQYF	TGTGCCAGTAGTGGGGGCCACAGGGAGACCCAGTACTTC
TRBV9	TRBD1	15	NA	TRBJ2-6	CASSATGTGANVLTF	TGTGCCAGCAGCGCGACAGGGACTGGGGCCAACGTCCTGACTTTC
TRBV2	TRBD1	14	NA	TRBJ1-1	CASSAPGQGTEAFF	TGTGCCAGCAGTGCTCCTGGACAGGGCACTGAAGCTTTCTTT
TRBV5-4	TRBD1	14	NA	TRBJ1-1	CAVQVRDRRTEAFF	TGTGCCGTCCAAGTCCGGGACAGGAGGACTGAAGCTTTCTTT
TRBV5-1	NA	12	NA	TRBJ2-7	CASSLRGDEQYF	TGCGCCAGCAGCCTCAGGGGGGACGAGCAGTACTTC
TRBV28	NA	12	NA	TRBJ1-2	CASSLGWYGYTF	TGTGCCAGCAGTTTGGGCTGGTATGGCTACACCTTC
TRBV6-1	NA	11	once	TRBJ2-2	CASTGIGELFF	TGTGCCAGCACGGGGATCGGGGAGCTGTTTTTT
TRBV4-1	TRBD2	15	few	TRBJ2-7	CASSQGRGGPYEQYF	TGCGCCAGCAGCCAGGGTCGGGGGGGCCCGTACGAGCAGTACTTC
TRBV5-1	TRBD2	14	NA	TRBJ2-1	CASRGGSSYNEQFF	TGCGCCAGCAGGGGCGGGAGCTCCTACAATGAGCAGTTCTTC
TRBV18	NA	15	NA	TRBJ2-2	CASSSGAQNTGELFF	TGTGCCAGCTCATCAGGGGCACAGAACACCGGGGAGCTGTTTTTT
TRBV2	TRBD2	16	NA	TRBJ2-3	CASIAGVPILPDTQYF	TGTGCCAGCATCGCGGGGGTTCCGATCCTCCCGGATACGCAGTATTTT
TRBV6-5	TRBD1	13	NA	TRBJ1-3	CASRDRVGNTIYF	TGTGCCAGCAGGGACAGGGTTGGAAACACCATATATTTT
TRBV6-5	NA	14	few	TRBJ1-4	CASSYKGEGEKLFF	TGTGCCAGCAGTTACAAGGGGGAGGGTGAAAAACTGTTTTTT
TRBV7-9	TRBD1	16	NA	TRBJ2-3	CASTLPGQGSVNTQYF	TGTGCCAGCACCCTGCCGGGACAGGGATCAGTCAATACGCAGTATTTT
TRBV5-6	NA	17	NA	TRBJ1-3	CASSFVSRTVSGNTIYF	TGTGCCAGCAGCTTTGTCTCCCGGACAGTCTCTGGAAACACCATATATTTT
TRBV5-4	TRBD1	15	few	TRBJ1-2	CASKLDLGQVYGYTF	TGTGCCAGCAAGCTCGATCTGGGACAGGTCTATGGCTACACCTTC
TRBV5-1	TRBD1	15	NA	TRBJ2-5	CASSSGQGRQETQYF	TGCGCCAGCAGCTCGGGACAGGGGCGCCAAGAGACCCAGTACTTC
TRBV5-6	TRBD1	14	once	TRBJ1-3	CASSRQGPGNTIYF	TGTGCCAGCAGCCGACAGGGCCCCGGAAACACCATATATTTT
TRBV27	TRBD1	17	NA	TRBJ2-1	CASSLRPGQGTEWGQFF	TGTGCCAGCAGTTTACGACCGGGACAGGGTACGGAATGGGGACAGTTCTTC
TRBV29-1	TRBD1	14	few	TRBJ2-7	CSVWTGEDAYEQYF	TGCAGCGTTTGGACAGGGGAAGATGCCTACGAGCAGTACTTC
TRBV5-1	TRBD2	18	NA	TRBJ2-2	CASSLYGGGNPATGELFF	TGCGCCAGCAGCTTGTATGGGGGAGGGAACCCTGCCACCGGGGAGCTGTTTTTT
TRBV5-4	TRBD2	14	NA	TRBJ2-5	CASSLYGGAETQYF	TGTGCCAGCAGCTTGTACGGGGGGGCGGAGACCCAGTACTTC
TRBV15	NA	13	NA	TRBJ1-1	CALTTDWPTEAFF	TGTGCCTTGACGACCGACTGGCCCACTGAAGCTTTCTTT
TRBV19	NA	13	few	TRBJ1-5	CASSIDLLRAQHF	TGTGCCAGTAGTATAGATCTATTGCGGGCCCAGCATTTT
TRBV6-1	NA	11	NA	TRBJ2-7	CASSEVPEQYF	TGTGCCAGCAGTGAGGTACCCGAGCAGTACTTC
TRBV6-5	NA	14	few	TRBJ1-1	CASRPPGQNTEAFF	TGTGCCAGCAGACCCCCGGGACAGAACACTGAAGCTTTCTTT
TRBV19	TRBD1	16	few	TRBJ1-5	CATDTGVPYSNQPQHF	TGTGCCACCGATACAGGGGTCCCCTATAGCAATCAGCCCCAGCATTTT
TRBV11-2	TRBD1	16	NA	TRBJ1-2	CASSSLRDRGNYGYTF	TGTGCCAGCAGCTCACTCCGGGACAGGGGGAACTATGGCTACACCTTC
TRBV11-2	NA	18	NA	TRBJ1-1	CASSLRGGAPSRDTEAFF	TGTGCCAGCAGCTTACGGGGGGGGGCCCCATCGCGTGACACTGAAGCTTTCTTT
TRBV13	NA	18	NA	TRBJ1-1	CASSSLRGIELGNTEAFF	TGTGCCAGCAGCTCCCTCAGAGGGATCGAGTTGGGGAACACTGAAGCTTTCTTT
TRBV10-3	TRBD1	14	NA	TRBJ1-6	CAIREQGLDSPLHF	TGTGCCATCAGGGAACAGGGGTTAGATTCACCCCTCCACTTT
TRBV11-3	TRBD1	13	NA	TRBJ2-2	CASSWGQTGELFF	TGTGCCAGCAGCTGGGGACAGACCGGGGAGCTGTTTTTT
TRBV27	TRBD2	16	NA	TRBJ2-1	CASSEGLAGEYNEQFF	TGTGCCAGCAGTGAAGGACTAGCGGGGGAGTACAATGAGCAGTTCTTC
TRBV28	TRBD1	13	NA	TRBJ2-5	CASRTGVRETQYF	TGTGCCAGCAGGACAGGGGTACGGGAGACCCAGTACTTC
TRBV5-5	NA	17	few	TRBJ1-4	CASSPDFGEGAWEKLFF	TGTGCCAGCAGCCCCGACTTTGGTGAGGGCGCCTGGGAAAAACTGTTTTTT
TRBV7-9	NA	13	few	TRBJ2-1	CASSLMGAAEQFF	TGTGCCAGCAGCCTCATGGGGGCCGCTGAGCAGTTCTTC
TRBV28	TRBD2	15	NA	TRBJ2-7	CASASSSGGRYEQYF	TGTGCCAGCGCCTCCTCCAGCGGGGGCAGGTACGAGCAGTACTTC
TRBV6-1	TRBD1	13	few	TRBJ2-7	CASRSTGAGEQYF	TGTGCCAGCAGATCGACAGGGGCGGGAGAGCAGTACTTC